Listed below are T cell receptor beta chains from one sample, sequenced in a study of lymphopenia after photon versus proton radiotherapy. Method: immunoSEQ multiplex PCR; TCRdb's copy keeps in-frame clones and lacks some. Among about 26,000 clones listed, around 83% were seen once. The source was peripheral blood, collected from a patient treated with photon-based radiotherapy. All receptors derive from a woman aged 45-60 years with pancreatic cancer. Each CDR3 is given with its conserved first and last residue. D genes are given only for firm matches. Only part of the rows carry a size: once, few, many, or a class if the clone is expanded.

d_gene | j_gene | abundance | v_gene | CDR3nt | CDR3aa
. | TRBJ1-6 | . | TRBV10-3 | TGTGCCACCCAGACAGTCTCGGATTCACCCCTCCACTTT | CATQTVSDSPLHF
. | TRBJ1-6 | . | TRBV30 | TGTGCCTGGAGTCCAGGGATGAATTCACCCCTCCACTTT | CAWSPGMNSPLHF
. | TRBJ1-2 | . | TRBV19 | TGTGCCAGTAGTATGTCTGGCGGAAACTATGGCTACACCTTC | CASSMSGGNYGYTF
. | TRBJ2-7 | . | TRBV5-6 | TGTGCCAGCAACCCGAGTGGGGAGGACTACGAGCAGTACTTC | CASNPSGEDYEQYF
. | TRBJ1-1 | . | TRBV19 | TGTGCCAGTAGTTCGAATCCAGGGGTGACTGAAGCTTTCTTT | CASSSNPGVTEAFF
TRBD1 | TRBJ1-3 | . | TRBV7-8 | TGTGCCAGCAGCTTATCACAGGGGGGAAACACCATATATTTT | CASSLSQGGNTIYF
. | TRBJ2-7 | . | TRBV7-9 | TGTGCCAGCAGCTCCCAGCACGAGCAGTACTTC | CASSSQHEQYF
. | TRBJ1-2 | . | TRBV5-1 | TGCGCCAGCAGCTACGACAGCTCCTATGGCTACACCTTC | CASSYDSSYGYTF
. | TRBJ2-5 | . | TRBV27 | TGTGCCAGCAGTTTATTCGGAGTTGAGACCCAGTACTTC | CASSLFGVETQYF
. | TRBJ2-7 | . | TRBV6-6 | TGTGCCAGCAGTTACTCAGGGGGACCCTACGAGCAGTACTTC | CASSYSGGPYEQYF
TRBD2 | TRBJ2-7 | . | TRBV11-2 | TGTGCCAGCAGCTTAGAGGCTAGCGGGAAATCGTACGAGCAGTACTTC | CASSLEASGKSYEQYF
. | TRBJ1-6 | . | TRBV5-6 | TGTGCCAGCAGCCCAAGAGGATCTCAGCTCCACTTT | CASSPRGSQLHF
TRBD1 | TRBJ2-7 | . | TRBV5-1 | TGCGCCAGCAGCCCCAGACAGGGATCCGAGCAGTACTTC | CASSPRQGSEQYF
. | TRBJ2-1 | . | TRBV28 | TGTGCCAGCAGTTCCGGGGGTTTTATCCGCAATGAGCAGTTCTTC | CASSSGGFIRNEQFF
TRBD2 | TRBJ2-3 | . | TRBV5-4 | TGTGCCAGCAGCTCATTAGCGGGAGTGGTCACAGATACGCAGTATTTT | CASSSLAGVVTDTQYF
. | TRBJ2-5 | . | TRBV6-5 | TGTGCCAGCAGTTACGAAGGGGAGGAAACGGAGACCCAGTACTTC | CASSYEGEETETQYF
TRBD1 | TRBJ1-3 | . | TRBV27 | TGTGCCAGCAGAAGGACAGGGGGCGACGGAAACACCATATATTTT | CASRRTGGDGNTIYF
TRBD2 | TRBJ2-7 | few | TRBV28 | TGTGCCAGCAGTTTAGGGACTAGGGTAGACGAGCAGTACTTC | CASSLGTRVDEQYF
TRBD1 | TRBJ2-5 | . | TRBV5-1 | TGCGCCAGCAGCGCAAACAGGGGTGGCCGAGAGACCCAGTACTTC | CASSANRGGRETQYF
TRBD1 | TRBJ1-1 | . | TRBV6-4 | TGTGCCAGCAGCGAAACAGGGGGCGCAACTGAAGCTTTCTTT | CASSETGGATEAFF
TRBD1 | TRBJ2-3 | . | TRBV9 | TGTGCCAGCAGCGCCGCAGGGACAGAGAGCACAGATACGCAGTATTTT | CASSAAGTESTDTQYF
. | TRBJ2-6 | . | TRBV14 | TGTGCCAGCAGCCAACTGGGGACTGGGGCCAACGTCCTGACTTTC | CASSQLGTGANVLTF
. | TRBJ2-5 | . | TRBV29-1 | TGCAGCGTTGAATGGAGGGTCGAAGAGACCCAGTACTTC | CSVEWRVEETQYF
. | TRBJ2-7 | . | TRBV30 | TGTGCCTGGAGCCTAAAACCCGGGGGGCTCGGCGAGCAGTACTTC | CAWSLKPGGLGEQYF
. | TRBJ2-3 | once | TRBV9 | TGTGCCAGCAGCGTAGAAGGGCGTCATCCGGATACGCAGTATTTT | CASSVEGRHPDTQYF
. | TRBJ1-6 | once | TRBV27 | TGTGCCAGCAGTTTATCGAGGGGGAACAATTCACCCCTCCACTTT | CASSLSRGNNSPLHF
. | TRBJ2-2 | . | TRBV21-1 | TGTGCCAGCAGCAAAGAGAACGTGCGCCCTGTTAAAGGCACCGGGGAGCTGTTTTTT | CASSKENVRPVKGTGELFF
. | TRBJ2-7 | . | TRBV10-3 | TGTGCCATCAAGCACAGGCTTTCCTACGAGCAGTACTTC | CAIKHRLSYEQYF
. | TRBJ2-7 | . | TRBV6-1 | TGTGCCAGCCTGTTAGGGGTACTCTACGAGCAGTACTTC | CASLLGVLYEQYF
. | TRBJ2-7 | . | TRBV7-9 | TGTGCCAGCAGCTTAGGAGAACGCTACGAGCAGTACTTC | CASSLGERYEQYF
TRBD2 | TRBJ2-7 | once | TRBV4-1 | TGCGCCAGCAGCCAAGTTGGACTAGAGCACGAGCAGTACTTC | CASSQVGLEHEQYF
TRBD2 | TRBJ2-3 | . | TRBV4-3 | TGCGCCAGCAGCCCTCACCGGGAGGGCCGGTCAGATACGCAGTATTTT | CASSPHREGRSDTQYF
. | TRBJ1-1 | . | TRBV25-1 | TGTGCCAGCACACGGGGGTCGAACACTGAAGCTTTCTTT | CASTRGSNTEAFF
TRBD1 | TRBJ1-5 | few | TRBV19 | TGTGCCAGTAGTGGACAGGGGCATTGGCCCCAGCATTTT | CASSGQGHWPQHF
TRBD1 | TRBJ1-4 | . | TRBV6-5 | TGTGCCAGCAGACATAGACAGGGGGCACGGGAAAAACTGTTTTTT | CASRHRQGAREKLFF
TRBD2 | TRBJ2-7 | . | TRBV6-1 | TGTGCCAGCAGTGAATCGGAACTAGCGGGAGTGAGCTCCTACGAGCAGTACTTC | CASSESELAGVSSYEQYF
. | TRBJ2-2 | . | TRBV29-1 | TGCAGCGTTGCCCGAGGGGGAGGTCGGACCGGGGAGCTGTTTTTT | CSVARGGGRTGELFF
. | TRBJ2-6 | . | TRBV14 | TGTGCCAGCAGCCCCTGGGTGGGCTCTGGGGCCAACGTCCTGACTTTC | CASSPWVGSGANVLTF
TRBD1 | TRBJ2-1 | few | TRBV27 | TGTGCCAGCAGCTGGACAGGGGATACGGTGCAGTTCTTC | CASSWTGDTVQFF
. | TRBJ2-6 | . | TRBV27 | TGTGCCAGCGGAACCCGAAACTCTGGGGCCAACGTCCTGACTTTC | CASGTRNSGANVLTF
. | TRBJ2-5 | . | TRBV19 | TGTGCCAGTATTGAGTTTAGGGGGTACCAAGAGACCCAGTACTTC | CASIEFRGYQETQYF
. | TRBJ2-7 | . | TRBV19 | TGTGCCAGTAGTATCGCTGGTGAGAGCTCCTACGAGCAGTACTTC | CASSIAGESSYEQYF